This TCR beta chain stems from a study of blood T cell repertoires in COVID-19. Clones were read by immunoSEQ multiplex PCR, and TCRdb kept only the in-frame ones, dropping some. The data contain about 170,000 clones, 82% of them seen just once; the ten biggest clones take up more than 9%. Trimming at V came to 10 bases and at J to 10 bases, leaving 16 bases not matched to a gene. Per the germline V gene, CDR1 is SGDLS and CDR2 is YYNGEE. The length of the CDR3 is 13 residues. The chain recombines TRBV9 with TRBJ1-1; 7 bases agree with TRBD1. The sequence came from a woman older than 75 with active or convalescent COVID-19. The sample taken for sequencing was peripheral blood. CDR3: CASSPGGQPRAFF. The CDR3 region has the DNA TGTGCCTCCTCACCTGGGGGACAGCCTAGAGCTTTCTTT.